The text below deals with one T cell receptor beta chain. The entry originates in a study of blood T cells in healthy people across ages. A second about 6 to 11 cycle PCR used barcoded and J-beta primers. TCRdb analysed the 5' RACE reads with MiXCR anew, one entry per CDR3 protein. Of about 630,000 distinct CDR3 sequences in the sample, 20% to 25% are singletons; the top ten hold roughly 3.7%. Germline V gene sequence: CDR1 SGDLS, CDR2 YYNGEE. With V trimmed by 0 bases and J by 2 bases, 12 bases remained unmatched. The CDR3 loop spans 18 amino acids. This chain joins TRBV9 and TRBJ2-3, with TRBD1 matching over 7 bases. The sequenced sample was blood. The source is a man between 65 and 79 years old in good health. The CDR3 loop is CASSVAAWAGGSTDTQYF. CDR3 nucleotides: TGTGCCAGCAGCGTAGCCGCTTGGGCAGGGGGATCCACAGATACGCAGTATTTT.